This TCR beta chain was sequenced during a study of OX40 agonist ivuxolimab in advanced cancers. Study-wide background: Enrollees could have had prior anti-PD-1, anti-PD-L1 or anti-CTLA-4 therapy, which more than 30% had received. Study-level findings and limits: Antigen specificity was not determined for the expanded peripheral T cells.

Assay: immunoSEQ multiplex PCR; the TCRdb copy retains only in-frame clones and omits some. Of tens of thousands of clones in the sample, approximately 92% were seen once. The germline V gene has CDR1 SGHKS and CDR2 YYEKEE (reference sequence). This CDR3 has 12 residues. V lost 6 bases and J lost 4, with 8 bases in between. Worth noting for this clone: What it binds is not known.

This sample comprised CD4+ or CD8+ T cells sorted from blood, obtained in a trial of the OX40 agonist ivuxolimab. The receptor was derived from an adult with an advanced solid tumor such as melanoma, head and neck, liver or kidney cancer. The J gene is TRBJ1-3, the V gene TRBV5-5; no definite D call. As DNA, the CDR3 is TGTGCCAGCACCTTAGCCGGAAACACCATATATTTT. This gives the protein CASTLAGNTIYF. Full variable domain (outside the CDR3, taken from reference TRBV5-5 and TRBJ1-3): DAGVTQSPTHLIKTRGQQVTLRCSPISGHKSVSWYQQVLGQGPQFIFQYYEKEERGRGNFPDRFSARQFPNYSSELNVNALLLGDSALYLCASTLAGNTIYFGEGSWLTVV.